This T cell receptor beta chain was recovered during a study of blood T cell repertoires in COVID-19. Whole-study context: COVID-19 samples collected from the United States, Italy and Spain covered acute and convalescent phases. PBMCs, B-cell-depleted T cells, or T cells were the source of the cDNA or gDNA that made up the material.

This CDR3 is built from 15 residues. CDR1 KGHSH and CDR2 LQKENI come from the germline V gene. Trimming cost V 2 bases and J 2 bases, with 11 bases left between them. Original data processing: Estimation of nucleated cell counts was performed using reference gene primer amplification. Libraries were prepared by immunoSEQ multiplex PCR; TCRdb keeps only in-frame clonotypes and omits some of them. That table supplies the V and J calls and clone size; D and trimming were determined from the DNA. The table includes under 300,000 clones, 80% to 90% detected once. The chain links TRBV18 to TRBJ2-3; possible D gene TRBD1, 5 bases. This clonotype originated in a woman in her 30s with active or convalescent COVID-19. Material for sequencing was peripheral blood. The CDR3 reads CASSPRQGVTDTQYF. The DNA of the CDR3 is TGTGCCAGCTCACCAAGGCAAGGGGTCACAGATACGCAGTATTTT.